The clone carrying this T cell receptor (beta chain) was seen repeatedly, ten times or more. Germline V CDR1 and CDR2: SQVTM, ANQGSEA. V dropped 4 bases and J dropped 3; count of bases not matched to a gene: 5. This CDR3 comprises 13 residues. This entry is derived from a study of T cells after posttransplantation cyclophosphamide. Produced via immunoSEQ multiplex PCR; TCRdb's table is partial and in-frame only. The sample includes about 41,000 clones, none of them occurring once. The sample consisted of PBMCs. This sequence originates from a man aged 25-40 years in good health and a related stem cell transplant donor. The chain recombines TRBV29-1 with TRBJ1-1, with TRBD1 matching 7 bases. CDR3 sequence reads: CSVGPGGYTEAFF. The DNA of the CDR3 is TGCAGCGTTGGTCCAGGGGGTTACACTGAAGCTTTCTTT. Full variable domain (outside the CDR3, taken from reference TRBV29-1 and TRBJ1-1): SAVISQKPSRDICQRGTSLTIQCQVDSQVTMMFWYRQQPGQSLTLIATANQGSEATYESGFVIDKFPISRPNLTFSTLTVSNMSPEDSSIYLCSVGPGGYTEAFFGQGTRLTVV.